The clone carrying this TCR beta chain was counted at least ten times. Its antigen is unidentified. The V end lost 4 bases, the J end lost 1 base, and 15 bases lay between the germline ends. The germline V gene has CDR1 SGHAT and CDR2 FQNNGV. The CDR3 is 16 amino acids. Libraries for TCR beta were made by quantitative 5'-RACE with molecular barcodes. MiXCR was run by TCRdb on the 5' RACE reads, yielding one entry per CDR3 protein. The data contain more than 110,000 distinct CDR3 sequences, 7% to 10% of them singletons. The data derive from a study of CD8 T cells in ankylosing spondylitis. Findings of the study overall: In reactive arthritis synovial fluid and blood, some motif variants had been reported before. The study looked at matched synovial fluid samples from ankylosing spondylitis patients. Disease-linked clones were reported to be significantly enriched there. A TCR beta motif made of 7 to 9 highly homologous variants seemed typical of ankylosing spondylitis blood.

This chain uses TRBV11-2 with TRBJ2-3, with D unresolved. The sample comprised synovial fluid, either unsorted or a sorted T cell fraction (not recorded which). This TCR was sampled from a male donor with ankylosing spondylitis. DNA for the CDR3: TGTGCCAGCAGCTCCCCGGCCGTACTGGGCACAGATACGCAGTATTTT. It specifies CASSSPAVLGTDTQYF.